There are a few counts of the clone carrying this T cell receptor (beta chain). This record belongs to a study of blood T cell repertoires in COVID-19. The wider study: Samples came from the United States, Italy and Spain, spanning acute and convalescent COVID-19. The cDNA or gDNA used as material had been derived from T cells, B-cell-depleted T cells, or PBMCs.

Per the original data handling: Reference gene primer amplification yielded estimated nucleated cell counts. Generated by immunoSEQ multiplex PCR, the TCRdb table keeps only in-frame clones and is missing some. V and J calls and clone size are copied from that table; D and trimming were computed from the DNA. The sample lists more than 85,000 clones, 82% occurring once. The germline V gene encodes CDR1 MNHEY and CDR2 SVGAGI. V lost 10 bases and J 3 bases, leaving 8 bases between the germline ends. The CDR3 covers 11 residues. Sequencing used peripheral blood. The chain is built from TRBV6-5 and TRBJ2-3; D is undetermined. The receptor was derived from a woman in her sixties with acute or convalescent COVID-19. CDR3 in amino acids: CATKRTDTQYF. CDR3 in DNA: TGTGCCACCAAACGGACAGATACGCAGTATTTT.